This entry lists 23 T cell receptor beta chains sequenced from one sample in a study of blood T cell repertoires in COVID-19. Data came from immunoSEQ multiplex PCR; TCRdb stores just in-frame clones and leaves some out. The repertoire holds roughly 190,000 clones, with about 88% as singletons. The specimen sequenced was peripheral blood. The receptors were gathered from a woman older than 75 in a cohort sampled during active or convalescent COVID-19.

J is TRBJ2-3 and V is TRBV23-1; TRBD2 matches 10 bases. TRBV23-1 is marked as an open reading frame, function uncertain. The CDR3 sequence is 21 residues long. V was pared by 3 bases and J by 1 base, with 19 bases of the junction left unmatched. The CDR3 nucleotides are TGCGCCAGCAGTCACAGGCCGTCTACGACTAGCGGGCCTCCTTGCACAGATACGCAGTATTTT. Amino acids: CASSHRPSTTSGPPCTDTQYF.

This chain joins TRBV5-1 and TRBJ1-1; possible D gene TRBD1, 6 bases. Trimming cost V 7 bases and J 1 base, with 11 bases left between them. The CDR3 is made up of 13 amino acids. Germline values: CDR1 SGHRS, CDR2 YFSETQ. The CDR3 here is CASGSQGNTEAFF. The CDR3 DNA is TGCGCCAGCGGGTCACAGGGGAACACTGAAGCTTTCTTT.

The chain employs TRBV6-1 and TRBJ2-2; TRBD2 aligns across 7 bases. The junction had 1 base not matched to a gene; V was cut back by 4 bases and J by 5 bases. This CDR3 has 13 amino acids. Germline CDR1 MNHNS, CDR2 SASEGT. CDR3 bases: TGTGCCAGCAGTGCGGGGGGTACCGGGGAGCTGTTTTTT. It translates to CASSAGGTGELFF.

Note on this clone: Other DNA sequences of this sample code for an identical CDR3. The V call is TRBV3-1 (or the pseudogene TRBV3-2), the J call TRBJ2-1; 9 bases fit TRBD1. Germline trimming cut 3 bases from V and 5 bases from J; bases unmatched to any gene: 8. Germline V gene lookup returns CDR1 LGHDT and CDR2 YNNKEL (reference sequence). This CDR3 comprises 16 residues. In nucleotides, the CDR3 is TGTGCCAGCAGCCAGGTACTACGACAGGGGGACAATGAGCAGTTCTTC. The encoded protein is CASSQVLRQGDNEQFF.

The CDR3 coding sequence is TGTGCCAGCAGCCTCCCGGGCCAAGAGACCCAGTACTTC. Its translation is CASSLPGQETQYF. The chain has TRBV5-4 and TRBJ2-5, with unresolved D. Trimming removed 4 bases at V and 1 base at J, with 8 bases between. Looked up from germline, CDR1 is SGHNT and CDR2 is YYREEE (reference sequence). CDR3 length: 13 amino acids.

The rearrangement links TRBV19 to TRBJ2-5, with D tentatively TRBD1 (6 bases). Looked up from germline, CDR1 is LNHDA and CDR2 is SQIVND (reference sequence). The V end lost 9 bases, the J end lost 2 bases, and 22 bases lay between the germline ends. This CDR3 spans 16 amino acids. The CDR3: CARSYTGRTRQETQYF. The CDR3 nucleotides read TGTGCCAGGTCGTATACAGGGCGGACACGTCAAGAGACCCAGTACTTC.

V usage is TRBV13 and J usage is TRBJ1-2; TRBD1 matches 10 bases. This CDR3 region has 15 residues. The germline CDR1 and CDR2 sequences are PRHDT and FYEKMQ (reference sequence). With V trimmed by 1 base and J by 8 bases, 7 bases remained unmatched. The CDR3 loop reads CASSLAARTGGGYTF. CDR3 coding DNA: TGTGCCAGCAGCTTAGCGGCCAGGACAGGGGGAGGCTACACCTTC.

V usage is TRBV4-1 and J usage is TRBJ2-3, with 7 bases matching TRBD1. CDR1 is MGHRA, CDR2 YSYEKL, per germline. After removal of 4 bases from V and 6 bases from J, the junction contained 1 base not matched to a gene. The CDR3 extends over 12 amino acids. CDR3: CASSLTGDTQYF. The CDR3 nucleotides are TGCGCCAGCAGCCTGACAGGGGATACGCAGTATTTT.

V and J are TRBV16 and TRBJ2-2; D remains unclear. Germline lookup yields CDR1 KGHSY and CDR2 FQNENV. V was clipped by 4 bases and J by 5 bases, with 14 bases between them. The CDR3 extends over 15 amino acids. CDR3 bases: TGTGCCAGCAGCCCTCAGCGAGCTCTTACCGGGGAGCTGTTTTTT. Translation gives CASSPQRALTGELFF.

V gene TRBV11-2 combines with J gene TRBJ1-1, with D possibly matching TRBD1 (6 bases). CDR3 length: 14 residues. The germline V gene has CDR1 SGHAT and CDR2 FQNNGV. V lost 0 bases and J lost 6, with 11 bases in between. This CDR3 reads CASSLEQGVAEAFF. Here the CDR3 DNA reads TGTGCCAGCAGCTTAGAACAGGGCGTCGCTGAAGCTTTCTTT. Based on the CDR3 plus reference TRBV11-2 and TRBJ1-1, the full variable domain is EAGVAQSPRYKIIEKRQSVAFWCNPISGHATLYWYQQILGQGPKLLIQFQNNGVVDDSQLPKDRFSAERLKGVDSTLKIQPAKLEDSAVYLCASSLEQGVAEAFFGQGTRLTVV.

This sequence joins TRBV7-8 and TRBJ1-1; D unresolved. Trimming removed 5 bases from V and 5 bases from J, with 18 bases in between. The CDR3 loop spans 15 amino acids. The germline V gene has CDR1 SGHVS and CDR2 FQNEAQ. The CDR3, as DNA: TGTGCCAGCAGCCGTTACGGAGTTAGGAATACTGAAGCTTTCTTT. Protein product: CASSRYGVRNTEAFF.

The chain joins TRBV15 to TRBJ1-5; perhaps TRBD1 as D (5 bases). V was pared by 1 base and J by 0 bases, with 10 bases between. CDR1 and CDR2 (germline): LNHNV, YYDKDF (reference sequence). The CDR3 runs 16 residues. This chain's CDR3 is CATSRATEDSNQPQHF. The CDR3 DNA sequence: TGTGCCACCAGCAGAGCGACAGAAGATAGCAATCAGCCCCAGCATTTT.

This clone is a singleton in its sample. This chain connects TRBV11-3 to TRBJ1-1, with D perhaps matching TRBD1 (5 bases). V was clipped by 0 bases and J by 8 bases, with 10 bases between them. This CDR3 spans 13 amino acids. In germline, CDR1 is SGHNT, CDR2 YENEEA. CDR3 loop: CASSLDQAGEAFF. DNA for the CDR3: TGTGCCAGCAGCTTAGATCAGGCAGGGGAAGCTTTCTTT.

V gene TRBV6-6 combines with J gene TRBJ1-5; D gene unclear. There are 16 residues in the CDR3. In germline, CDR1 is MNHNY, CDR2 SVGAGI (reference sequence). Trimming took 0 bases from V and 6 from J, leaving 15 bases between them. CDR3 nucleotide sequence: TGTGCCAGCAGTTACTCGAGAGAGGGCAGCCGTCAGCCCCAGCATTTT. The encoded protein is CASSYSREGSRQPQHF.

This clone was seen once. The chain links TRBV27 to TRBJ2-3, with 8 positions matching TRBD2. This CDR3 spans 16 amino acids. Germline V CDR1 and CDR2: MNHEY, SMNVEV (reference sequence). With 6 bases clipped from V and 6 bases from J, the junction kept 14 bases outside the gene matches. CDR3 residues: CASRPSWRGDSDTQYF. As DNA, the CDR3 is TGTGCCAGCAGACCTTCCTGGCGGGGGGACTCCGATACGCAGTATTTT.

The chain links TRBV27 to TRBJ1-1; TRBD1 might be the D (5 bases). CDR3 length equals 14 residues. The ends were cut back, 6 bases at V and 5 bases at J, with 16 bases in the middle. CDR1 and CDR2 from the germline V gene are MNHEY and SMNVEV (reference sequence). CDR3 bases: TGTGCCAGCAGACACCCCGGAAGGGGTACTGAAGCTTTCTTT. Protein sequence: CASRHPGRGTEAFF.

This clone was observed once. The V and J genes are TRBV25-1 and TRBJ1-1, with a weak D call TRBD1 (5 bases). The CDR3 covers 12 residues. In germline, CDR1 is MGHDK, CDR2 SYGVNS. V shed 5 bases and J shed 12 bases, with 16 bases lying between them. The CDR3: CASSRSWGDTFF. For the CDR3, the DNA is TGTGCCAGCAGTCGAAGTTGGGGGGATACTTTCTTT.

V and J are TRBV2 and TRBJ1-6; D uncertain. V was shortened by 8 bases and J by 9 bases, with 14 bases between the two germline ends. The CDR3 is made up of 13 amino acids. Germline V gene sequence: CDR1 SNHLY, CDR2 FYNNEI. In DNA, the CDR3 is TGTGCCAGCGGGAAGGGTGGGAGTTCACCCCTCCACTTT. It encodes CASGKGGSSPLHF.

This clone was detected only once. This rearrangement joins TRBV18 to TRBJ2-1; TRBD2 matches 15 bases. From germline, CDR1 is KGHSH and CDR2 LQKENI. After removal of 3 bases from V and 7 bases from J, the junction contained 1 base not matched to a gene. CDR3 length: 15 amino acids. The CDR3 nucleotides are TGTGCCAGCTCACCCGGGACTAGCGGGAGGAATGAGCAGTTCTTC. It codes for CASSPGTSGRNEQFF.

This clone was seen only once. The chain employs TRBV5-6 and TRBJ2-1; D may be TRBD2 (6 bases). The V gene lost 2 bases and the J gene lost 8 bases, with 20 bases spanning the gap. This CDR3 is 16 amino acids long. Germline CDR1 is SGHDT and CDR2 is YYEEEE. CDR3 coding DNA: TGTGCCAGCAGCTTTCTGCGGGGCCTGTGGGGAGATGAGCAGTTCTTC. Amino acid sequence: CASSFLRGLWGDEQFF.

This clone showed up just once. The rearrangement uses TRBV10-3 and TRBJ2-5, with TRBD2 matching 7 bases. This CDR3 region has 16 residues. Trimming at V came to 0 bases and at J to 1 base, leaving 5 bases not matched to a gene. Germline V CDR1 and CDR2: ENHRY, SYGVKD. For the CDR3, the DNA is TGTGCCATCAGTGAGTCTTGGCGGGGGACCCAAGAGACCCAGTACTTC. Its protein product is CAISESWRGTQETQYF.

The J gene is TRBJ2-1, the V gene TRBV29-1; no firm D call. Germline V gives CDR1 SQVTM, CDR2 ANQGSEA. V lost 4 bases and J lost 0, with 13 bases in between. The CDR3 covers 15 residues. Here the CDR3 reads CSVVPATGSYNEQFF. CDR3 bases: TGCAGCGTTGTTCCGGCGACTGGCTCCTACAATGAGCAGTTCTTC.

This chain links TRBV2 with TRBJ2-1; 12 bases match TRBD2. The CDR3 is 15 residues long. Germline CDR1 SNHLY, CDR2 FYNNEI. V was clipped by 5 bases and J by 6 bases; unmatched bases: 5. CDR3 in amino acids: CASSRLAGGSNEQFF. Here the CDR3 DNA reads TGTGCCAGCAGTAGGCTAGCGGGGGGGTCCAATGAGCAGTTCTTC.